These 20 T cell receptor beta chains were all obtained from the same sample, sequenced in a study of human T cells and chemical hapten exposure. Time point meaning: patch test 2, 6 weeks after DPC sensitization. Treatment here: therapeutic diphenylcyclopropenone sensitization with weekly scalp DPC. TCRdb ran MiXCR on the RACE reads and lists one entry per CDR3 protein. The table lists about 82,000 distinct CDR3 sequences, about 10% of them singletons, with about 5% in the top ten. Sequenced here: whole blood, sampled in connection with sensitization to the hapten diphenylcyclopropenone (DPC). These receptors were taken from a woman aged 45-65 years with alopecia areata. Some clones in this sample may be carry-over from other donors' samples.

This clonotype has at least ten counts. The J gene is TRBJ1-6, the V gene TRBV7-9, with D perhaps matching TRBD1 (5 bases). The CDR3 sequence is 14 residues long. The germline V gene has CDR1 SEHNR and CDR2 FQNEAQ (reference sequence). Trimming left V 6 bases short and J 10 bases short, with 16 bases between. The CDR3 protein is CASSFGDVESPLHF. CDR3 nucleotides: TGTGCCAGCAGTTTCGGGGACGTAGAGTCACCCCTCCACTTT.

This clonotype was detected many times. The rearrangement uses TRBV7-2 and TRBJ1-1; D is undetermined. Trimming left V 5 bases short and J 11 bases short, with 18 bases between. The CDR3 is made up of 13 amino acids. Germline CDR1 reads SGHTA; CDR2 reads FQGNSA. The CDR3 nucleotides read TGTGCCAGCAGCCCTTCCTCTCCCCCCAACGCTTTCTTT. Its protein product is CASSPSSPPNAFF.

This clonotype appeared many times. CDR3 DNA sequence: TGTGCCAGCAGCTTAGGCCGGACAGGGGAGGAAAAACTGTTTTTT. This gives the protein CASSLGRTGEEKLFF. V and J are TRBV7-9 and TRBJ1-4, with 9 bases aligning to TRBD1. Looked up from germline, CDR1 is SEHNR and CDR2 is FQNEAQ (reference sequence). The V segment lost 1 base and the J segment 8 bases; nucleotides outside the gene matches: 5. The CDR3 is 15 amino acids.

Points on this clonotype: A read error may be the cause here, since a much bigger clone is one base away. The chain carries TRBV18 and TRBJ2-3, with D uncertain. With 4 bases removed from V and 7 bases from J, the gap between germline ends came to 12 bases. CDR3 length: 13 amino acids. Germline CDR1 reads KGHSH; CDR2 reads LQKENI. The CDR3 protein is CASSRSEEHTQYF. The CDR3 DNA follows: TGTGCCAGCTCACGGTCCGAGGAACATACGCAGTATTTT.

By sample fraction, this clonotype is medium-sized. The chain has TRBV7-2 and TRBJ2-4; no clear D. V dropped 0 bases and J dropped 7 bases, with 10 bases sitting between them. The germline V gene encodes CDR1 SGHTA and CDR2 FQGNSA. The CDR3 loop spans 14 amino acids. The CDR3: CASSLATQRNIQYF. CDR3 sequence (DNA): TGTGCCAGCAGCTTAGCGACACAACGGAACATTCAGTACTTC. Full variable domain (outside the CDR3, taken from reference TRBV7-2 and TRBJ2-4): GAGVSQSPSNKVTEKGKDVELRCDPISGHTALYWYRQSLGQGLEFLIYFQGNSAPDKSGLPSDRFSAERTGGSVSTLTIQRTQQEDSAVYLCASSLATQRNIQYFGAGTRLSVL.

This clonotype was recorded at least ten times. The chain is built from TRBV7-9 and TRBJ2-7; the match to TRBD2 covers 7 bases. Germline CDR1 SEHNR, CDR2 FQNEAQ (reference sequence). The CDR3 has 15 amino acids. With V trimmed by 5 bases and J by 2 bases, 9 bases remained unmatched. In nucleotides, the CDR3 is TGTGCCAGCAGCCGCGTGGTGGGAGGGGCCTACGAGCAGTACTTC. Translated: CASSRVVGGAYEQYF. The full variable domain, with the rest looked up from reference TRBV7-9 and TRBJ2-7, is DTGVSQNPRHKITKRGQNVTFRCDPISEHNRLYWYRQTLGQGPEFLTYFQNEAQLEKSRLLSDRFSAERPKGSFSTLEIQRTEQGDSAMYLCASSRVVGGAYEQYFGPGTRLTVT.

This clonotype showed up many times. The rearrangement uses TRBV5-5 and TRBJ1-5, with a possible D match to TRBD1 (5 bases). The germline V gene has CDR1 SGHKS and CDR2 YYEKEE (reference sequence). V dropped 4 bases and J dropped 0 bases, with 11 bases sitting between them. The CDR3 is 15 residues long. Written as DNA, the CDR3 is TGTGCCAGCAGCCTTGGGGCCACTAGCAATCAGCCCCAGCATTTT. Translation gives CASSLGATSNQPQHF. The variable domain in full, with the rest retrieved from reference TRBV5-5 and TRBJ1-5, is DAGVTQSPTHLIKTRGQQVTLRCSPISGHKSVSWYQQVLGQGPQFIFQYYEKEERGRGNFPDRFSARQFPNYSSELNVNALLLGDSALYLCASSLGATSNQPQHFGDGTRLSIL.

The rearrangement uses TRBV30 and TRBJ2-2, with a possible D match to TRBD2 (6 bases). The CDR3 has 14 residues. Trimming pared 3 bases from V and 4 bases from J, leaving 12 bases between. The germline V gene encodes CDR1 GTSNPN and CDR2 SVGIG (reference sequence). The CDR3: CAWRGGTLTGELFF. CDR3 nucleotide sequence: TGTGCCTGGAGGGGCGGGACCCTCACCGGGGAGCTGTTTTTT.

CDR3 region: CAWSYSGDQPQHF. CDR3 bases: TGTGCCTGGAGTTATTCAGGGGATCAGCCCCAGCATTTT. This rearrangement joins TRBV30 to TRBJ1-5, with D possibly matching TRBD1 (6 bases). CDR3 length: 13 amino acids. Trimming stripped 2 bases from V and 5 bases from J, with 10 bases between. The germline V gene has CDR1 GTSNPN and CDR2 SVGIG (reference sequence).

This chain links TRBV5-4 with TRBJ2-6; tentative D call: TRBD2 (5 bases). V was cut by 2 bases and J by 2 bases, with 11 bases left in between. CDR3 length equals 16 residues. Germline V gene lookup returns CDR1 SGHNT and CDR2 YYREEE (reference sequence). The CDR3 coding sequence is TGTGCCAGCAGCTTTGATTCGGGGACTGGGGCCAACGTCCTGACTTTC. This codes for CASSFDSGTGANVLTF.

There are many counts of this clonotype. This chain links TRBV20-1 with TRBJ1-6, with 10 nucleotides matching TRBD1. V dropped 3 bases and J dropped 8; count of bases not matched to a gene: 4. Germline loops: CDR1 DFQATT, CDR2 SNEGSKA (reference sequence). The CDR3 is made up of 14 amino acids. CDR3 amino acids: CSARTTGGDSPLHF. DNA for the CDR3: TGCAGTGCTAGGACGACAGGGGGCGATTCACCCCTCCACTTT.

In its sample, this clonotype was seen a few times. The rearrangement joins TRBV20-1 to TRBJ2-1; 12 bases are a match to TRBD2. From germline, CDR1 is DFQATT and CDR2 SNEGSKA (reference sequence). V was pared by 1 base and J by 9 bases, with 10 bases of the junction left unmatched. The CDR3 has 16 amino acids. In DNA form, the CDR3 reads TGCAGTGCTAGAGCCCCCAGACTAGCGGGAGTTACTGAGCAGTTCTTC. This sequence encodes CSARAPRLAGVTEQFF.

The table lists this clonotype with many counts. The chain recombines TRBV12-3 or TRBV12-4 with TRBJ2-7; D is undetermined. The CDR3 length is 14 residues. V shed 3 bases and J shed 2 bases, with 11 bases lying between them. The CDR3 coding sequence is TGTGCCAGCAGTTTTTCAGGCTCGACCTACGAGCAGTACTTC. Protein product: CASSFSGSTYEQYF.

The rearrangement links TRBV11-2 to TRBJ2-4, with TRBD1 matching 7 bases. CDR3 size: 14 residues. With V trimmed by 1 base and J by 6 bases, 3 bases remained unmatched. Per germline, CDR1 SGHAT and CDR2 FQNNGV. CDR3 nucleotides: TGTGCCAGCAGCTTAGTTCGGGACAGAAACATTCAGTACTTC. This gives the protein CASSLVRDRNIQYF. Looking up the rest from reference TRBV11-2 and TRBJ2-4 gives the full variable domain: EAGVAQSPRYKIIEKRQSVAFWCNPISGHATLYWYQQILGQGPKLLIQFQNNGVVDDSQLPKDRFSAERLKGVDSTLKIQPAKLEDSAVYLCASSLVRDRNIQYFGAGTRLSVL.

This clonotype was observed many times. The V and J genes are TRBV29-1 and TRBJ1-2; 7 nucleotides match TRBD1. The V gene's germline CDR1 is SQVTM and CDR2 ANQGSEA. Unmatched junction bases numbered 7, after V lost 8 bases and J lost 1 base. There are 13 residues in the CDR3. The CDR3 is CSFRDRINYGYTF. The CDR3 region has the DNA TGCAGCTTTAGGGACAGAATTAACTATGGCTACACCTTC.

The V and J genes are TRBV29-1 and TRBJ2-5, with TRBD1 matching over 10 bases. Losses at the gene ends were 0 bases for V and 5 bases for J; bases not matched to a gene: 3. This CDR3 contains 14 residues. The germline V gene has CDR1 SQVTM and CDR2 ANQGSEA. CDR3 coding DNA: TGCAGCGTTGAAGAGACGGGACAGGGGGAGACCCAGTACTTC. Its protein is CSVEETGQGETQYF.

The table lists this clonotype with a few counts. This chain connects TRBV5-1 to TRBJ1-2, with 8 positions matching TRBD1. The CDR3 loop spans 14 amino acids. The junction had 6 bases not matched to a gene; V was cut back by 3 bases and J by 5 bases. Germline CDR1 SGHRS, CDR2 YFSETQ. The CDR3 nucleotides read TGCGCCAGCAGCTCAGGACAGGGAACGTATGGCTACACCTTC. It is translated as CASSSGQGTYGYTF.

This clonotype is medium-sized in the sample. This chain uses TRBV20-1 with TRBJ2-3; 8 bases match TRBD2. Unmatched junction bases numbered 18, after V lost 6 bases and J lost 4 bases. Per the germline V gene, CDR1 is DFQATT and CDR2 is SNEGSKA (reference sequence). The CDR3 is made up of 17 amino acids. The CDR3 DNA follows: TGCAGTGCCAGGCTTTCGGGAGGGCCTTCATCTTCAGATACGCAGTATTTT. It encodes CSARLSGGPSSSDTQYF.

This clonotype was counted many times. CDR3 amino acids: CASSLGAGASYNEQFF. The CDR3 DNA sequence: TGTGCCAGCAGCTTGGGAGCGGGAGCGTCCTACAATGAGCAGTTCTTC. V is TRBV5-4 and J is TRBJ2-1; TRBD2 matches 8 bases. The CDR3 has 16 residues. Per the germline V gene, CDR1 is SGHNT and CDR2 is YYREEE (reference sequence). Trimming removed 0 bases from V and 1 base from J; junction bases left unmatched: 3.

This clonotype was counted ten times or more. The chain carries TRBV9 and TRBJ2-1; perhaps D is TRBD1 or TRBD2 (5 bases each). This CDR3 is 15 amino acids long. Germline CDR1 and CDR2: SGDLS and YYNGEE. The V end lost 4 bases, the J end lost 2 bases, and 13 bases lay between the germline ends. The CDR3 spells CASSPRDVTYNEQFF. The CDR3 DNA sequence: TGTGCCAGCAGCCCCCGGGACGTCACCTACAATGAGCAGTTCTTC. The entire variable domain, with the rest obtained from reference TRBV9 and TRBJ2-1, is as follows: DSGVTQTPKHLITATGQRVTLRCSPRSGDLSVYWYQQSLDQGLQFLIQYYNGEERAKGNILERFSAQQFPDLHSELNLSSLELGDSALYFCASSPRDVTYNEQFFGPGTRLTVL.